These 23 T cell receptor beta chains share one sample of origin, sequenced in a study of blood T cell repertoires in COVID-19. Produced via immunoSEQ multiplex PCR; TCRdb's table is partial and in-frame only. The data show some 170,000 clones, with over 75% seen just once and 1% to 1.5% held by the top ten. Input material: PBMCs or T cells enriched from blood (not recorded which). These receptors were obtained from a human donor with acute COVID-19. The donor label of this sample is uncertain.

This clone occurred a few times. This rearrangement joins TRBV14 to TRBJ2-3; TRBD2 agrees at 9 bases. The germline V gene encodes CDR1 SGHDN and CDR2 FVKESK. V lost 4 bases and J lost 5; bases outside the gene matches: 7. The CDR3 sequence is 15 residues long. This CDR3 is CASSPSGAAGDTQYF. The CDR3 nucleotides read TGTGCCAGCAGCCCTAGCGGGGCCGCGGGAGATACGCAGTATTTT.

This clone came up once. This rearrangement joins TRBV5-1 to TRBJ2-7; 10 bases align to TRBD1. The J segment lost 5 bases and the V segment lost 4 bases, leaving 12 bases of the junction unmatched. Per germline, CDR1 SGHRS and CDR2 YFSETQ. The CDR3 length is 16 residues. The CDR3 region has the DNA TGCGCCAGCAGCGCGCTCCGGGACAGGGGCCGGAACGAGCAGTACTTC. Translating it yields CASSALRDRGRNEQYF. Drawing the rest from reference TRBV5-1 and TRBJ2-7, the complete variable domain is KAGVTQTPRYLIKTRGQQVTLSCSPISGHRSVSWYQQTPGQGLQFLFEYFSETQRNKGNFPGRFSGRQFSNSRSEMNVSTLELGDSALYLCASSALRDRGRNEQYFGPGTRLTVT.

The chain couples TRBV7-2 to TRBJ2-6; D remains ambiguous. Germline V gene sequence: CDR1 SGHTA, CDR2 FQGNSA. This CDR3 comprises 13 residues. The V end lost 5 bases, the J end lost 5 bases, and 7 bases lay between the germline ends. The CDR3 is CASSPSRANVLTF. The CDR3 coding sequence is TGTGCCAGCAGCCCTTCCCGGGCCAACGTCCTGACTTTC.

This chain uses TRBV24-1 with TRBJ1-6; 7 bases agree with TRBD1. Looked up from germline, CDR1 is KGHDR and CDR2 is SFDVKD. V shed 0 bases, J shed 0 bases, and the junction held 10 bases outside the gene matches. The CDR3 has 20 amino acids. The CDR3 spells CATSDLRQGPRSSYNSPLHF. The DNA for the CDR3 is TGTGCCACCAGTGATTTGAGACAGGGTCCGAGGAGCTCCTATAATTCACCCCTCCACTTT.

This CDR3 reads CASSQLGQAPRSCTF. The CDR3 bases are TGCGCCAGCAGCCAACTAGGACAGGCCCCAAGGAGCTGCACCTTC. The chain has TRBV4-1 and TRBJ1-2, with 7 bases matching TRBD1. J was trimmed by 13 bases and V by 2 bases; bases with no gene match: 16. CDR1 and CDR2 from the germline V gene are MGHRA and YSYEKL. The CDR3 has 15 residues.

V and J are TRBV19 and TRBJ2-5, with a possible D match to TRBD2 (5 bases). Germline CDR1 is LNHDA and CDR2 is SQIVND (reference sequence). The CDR3 is 16 residues long. V was shortened by 4 bases and J by 2 bases, with 17 bases between the two germline ends. CDR3 sequence (DNA): TGTGCCAGTAGTAGAGTGGTGGGGAGAAGACAAGAGACCCAGTACTTC. It encodes CASSRVVGRRQETQYF.

The chain combines TRBV18 with TRBJ2-2, with 7 bases aligning to TRBD2. Unmatched junction bases numbered 13, after V lost 4 bases and J lost 2 bases. CDR3 length: 18 amino acids. Germline loops: CDR1 KGHSH, CDR2 LQKENI. Written as DNA, the CDR3 is TGTGCCAGCTCACAACTACCATCTGGCGGGGGAAACACCGGGGAGCTGTTTTTT. Translation: CASSQLPSGGGNTGELFF.

The chain uses TRBV6-5 and TRBJ1-1; unclear D gene. The V end lost 7 bases, the J end lost 5 bases, and 17 bases lay between the germline ends. Germline V gives CDR1 MNHEY, CDR2 SVGAGI. This CDR3 has 14 residues. CDR3: CASNPRVLRTEAFF. The CDR3 coding sequence is TGTGCCAGCAACCCCCGAGTACTTCGGACTGAAGCTTTCTTT.

The chain recombines TRBV11-2 with TRBJ1-4, with 10 bases that match TRBD1. V shed 5 bases, J shed 5 bases, and the junction held 2 bases outside the gene matches. CDR1 SGHAT and CDR2 FQNNGV come from the germline V gene. The CDR3 runs 14 residues. The CDR3 DNA reads as TGTGCCAGCAGCCGGGACAGGGGCAATGAAAAACTGTTTTTT. It specifies CASSRDRGNEKLFF.

The chain joins TRBV18 to TRBJ1-2, with a possible D match to TRBD1 (6 bases). V was trimmed by 6 bases and J by 1 base, leaving 9 bases between them. This CDR3 has 13 residues. CDR1 KGHSH and CDR2 LQKENI come from the germline V gene. The DNA of the CDR3 is TGTGCCAGCTCTCAACAGGGTAACTATGGCTACACCTTC. Translating it yields CASSQQGNYGYTF.

The rearrangement joins TRBV30 to TRBJ1-2; unclear D gene. V was pared by 5 bases and J by 3 bases, with 7 bases between. This CDR3 comprises 11 residues. Germline lookup yields CDR1 GTSNPN and CDR2 SVGIG (reference sequence). This CDR3 reads CAWGIYYGYTF. CDR3 sequence (DNA): TGTGCCTGGGGTATTTACTATGGCTACACCTTC.

The chain joins TRBV27 to TRBJ2-2; 9 positions match TRBD2. CDR1 and CDR2 (germline): MNHEY, SMNVEV (reference sequence). J was trimmed by 7 bases and V by 3 bases; bases with no gene match: 15. The CDR3 has 18 amino acids. CDR3 nucleotide sequence: TGTGCCAGCAGTTTTGGACGAGTGGGGCCTAGCGGGAACGGGGAGCTGTTTTTT. This gives the protein CASSFGRVGPSGNGELFF.

This sequence joins TRBV9 and TRBJ2-3; 10 nucleotides align to TRBD2. Losses at the gene ends were 1 base for V and 6 bases for J; bases not matched to a gene: 2. The germline V gene has CDR1 SGDLS and CDR2 YYNGEE. This CDR3 is 14 amino acids long. In DNA form, the CDR3 reads TGTGCCAGCAGCGTAAGCGGGGGGGATGATACGCAGTATTTT. Its protein is CASSVSGGDDTQYF.

The chain recombines TRBV2 with TRBJ2-3, with 8 bases identical to TRBD1. J gave up 2 bases and V 3 bases, and 10 bases lay outside the gene matches. CDR3 length equals 17 residues. Per the germline V gene, CDR1 is SNHLY and CDR2 is FYNNEI. The CDR3, as DNA: TGTGCCAGCAGTGAGAGACAGGGGATGCGCGTCACAGATACGCAGTATTTT. Translated: CASSERQGMRVTDTQYF. Filled out from reference TRBV2 and TRBJ2-3, the complete variable domain reads EPEVTQTPSHQVTQMGQEVILRCVPISNHLYFYWYRQILGQKVEFLVSFYNNEISEKSEIFDDQFSVERPDGSNFTLKIRSTKLEDSAMYFCASSERQGMRVTDTQYFGPGTRLTVL.

The chain couples TRBV11-2 to TRBJ1-1; D is unclear. CDR3 size: 15 residues. Trimming left V 1 base short and J 4 bases short, with 13 bases between. In germline, CDR1 is SGHAT, CDR2 FQNNGV. The CDR3 reads CASSLVGRAGTEAFF. For the CDR3, the DNA is TGTGCCAGCAGCTTAGTCGGGAGGGCGGGCACTGAAGCTTTCTTT.

The chain links TRBV29-1 to TRBJ2-5; 9 nucleotides align to TRBD2. CDR3 length: 16 amino acids. CDR1 and CDR2 from the germline V gene are SQVTM and ANQGSEA. Losses at the gene ends were 7 bases for V and 2 bases for J; bases not matched to a gene: 14. DNA of the CDR3: TGCAGCGCTTTGGGGCTAGCGGGGACGTTTCAAGAGACCCAGTACTTC. Translating it yields CSALGLAGTFQETQYF.

The chain employs TRBV7-2 and TRBJ1-1; D is unresolved. Germline-derived CDR1 and CDR2 are SGHTA and FQGNSA. V dropped 3 bases and J dropped 3 bases, with 5 bases sitting between them. This CDR3 comprises 12 residues. The CDR3 is CASSFPDTEAFF. The CDR3, as DNA: TGTGCCAGCAGCTTCCCGGACACTGAAGCTTTCTTT.

The chain has TRBV9 and TRBJ1-6; no definite D call. V lost 0 bases and J lost 0, with 7 bases in between. Germline lookup yields CDR1 SGDLS and CDR2 YYNGEE. CDR3 size: 16 residues. DNA of the CDR3: TGTGCCAGCAGCGTAGACGCTAGCTCCTATAATTCACCCCTCCACTTT. Translation gives CASSVDASSYNSPLHF.

V is TRBV6-1 and J is TRBJ2-7; 7 bases fit TRBD2. Germline loops: CDR1 MNHNS, CDR2 SASEGT. The CDR3 is made up of 16 amino acids. Germline trimming cut 3 bases from V and 3 bases from J; bases unmatched to any gene: 11. CDR3 sequence reads: CASSDEGWGDYYEQYF. CDR3 nucleotides: TGTGCCAGCAGTGATGAAGGGTGGGGGGACTACTACGAGCAGTACTTC.

V and J are TRBV6-6 and TRBJ2-3, with D unresolved. The CDR3 length is 14 residues. The V end lost 4 bases, the J end lost 5 bases, and 13 bases lay between the germline ends. Germline CDR1 and CDR2: MNHNY and SVGAGI (reference sequence). The CDR3 nucleotides read TGTGCCAGCAGTTTGGGCAGGTACATAGATACGCAGTATTTT. It specifies CASSLGRYIDTQYF.

This chain connects TRBV7-2 to TRBJ2-6; D unclear. From germline, CDR1 is SGHTA and CDR2 FQGNSA. V gave up 1 base and J gave up 0 bases, with 10 bases separating them. There are 17 residues in the CDR3. The CDR3 DNA follows: TGTGCCAGCAGCTTAGGTGGCCCTTACTCTGGGGCCAACGTCCTGACTTTC. This gives the protein CASSLGGPYSGANVLTF. Combining the CDR3 with reference TRBV7-2 and TRBJ2-6 gives the whole variable domain GAGVSQSPSNKVTEKGKDVELRCDPISGHTALYWYRQSLGQGLEFLIYFQGNSAPDKSGLPSDRFSAERTGGSVSTLTIQRTQQEDSAVYLCASSLGGPYSGANVLTFGAGSRLTVL.

As regards this clone: This may arise from a read error, as a much more abundant clone is one base away. The chain has TRBV5-6 and TRBJ2-3; D not certain. The CDR3 totals 13 residues. Trimming took off 0 bases at V and 3 bases at J, with 5 bases between the two ends. Looked up from germline, CDR1 is SGHDT and CDR2 is YYEEEE. The CDR3 DNA follows: TGTGCCAGCAGCTTGGCCGGGACAGATACGCAGTATTTT. It is translated as CASSLAGTDTQYF.

This chain joins TRBV18 and TRBJ2-7; possible D gene TRBD2, 5 bases. Trimming shortened V by 0 bases and J by 6 bases, and 12 bases separated the two germline ends. The CDR3 totals 14 residues. In germline, CDR1 is KGHSH, CDR2 LQKENI. The DNA of the CDR3 is TGTGCCAGCTCACCACCGAGTGACGAGGGCGAGCAGTACTTC. Its protein product is CASSPPSDEGEQYF.